This T cell receptor beta chain emerged from a study of cytomegalovirus exposure and HLA in healthy donors. Study findings and constraints: Accurate HLA-A and HLA-B prediction from TCR beta sequences was reported for most subjects.

PCR primers comprised 60 Vbeta and 13 Jbeta primers. TCRdb keeps only in-frame clones here, not all; method: immunoSEQ multiplex PCR. The data hold about 62,000 clones, with roughly 86% observed a single time. CDR3 size: 14 residues. Germline CDR1 is SGHVS and CDR2 is FQNEAQ. V lost 5 bases, J lost 3 bases, and 4 bases stayed unmatched. As for this clone: Its target is unknown.

What was sequenced was PBMCs. The sequence came from a man aged 18 to 30 in good health and CMV-seronegative. The chain has TRBV7-8 and TRBJ1-1; 9 bases are shared with TRBD1. CDR3 DNA: TGTGCCAGCAGCACAGGGGGCGGGTACACTGAAGCTTTCTTT. It is translated as CASSTGGGYTEAFF.